The source of this T cell receptor (beta chain) is a study of cytomegalovirus exposure and HLA in healthy donors. Points from the study as a whole: After further analysis at a later stage, 16,951 TCR beta sequences were associated with HLA alleles at 0.05 false discovery rate.

A note on this clone: Its antigen is not known. One end of the junction does not line up with germline, which may come from a read error.

PCR employed 60 Vbeta and 13 Jbeta primers. Data came from immunoSEQ multiplex PCR; TCRdb stores just in-frame clones and leaves some out. The sample records more than 150,000 clones, more than 60% being singletons. Specimen: PBMCs. The TCR was taken from a woman between 50 and 59 years old in good health and CMV-seropositive.

In DNA, the CDR3 is TGCGCCAGCAGCCAAGCGGGGGGATTGGCCTCTGGGGCCAACGGCCTGACTTTC. As protein: CASSQAGGLASGANGLTF. The chain is built from TRBV4-3 and TRBJ2-6; TRBD2 matches 7 bases. In germline, CDR1 is LGHNA, CDR2 YSLEER. The CDR3 covers 18 residues.